This T cell receptor beta chain was obtained from a study of early T cells in non-severe SARS-CoV-2 infection. This clonotype has ten or more counts. V gave up 0 bases and J gave up 3 bases, with 18 bases separating them. CDR3 length: 17 amino acids. Germline V gene sequence: CDR1 MNHEY, CDR2 SVGEGT. Researchers tagged individual cDNA molecules with unique molecular identifiers. TCRdb fed the 5' RACE reads into MiXCR, producing one record per CDR3 protein. The table lists more than 50,000 distinct CDR3 sequences, 10% to 15% of them singletons. The sequence came from an adult who was a healthcare worker with PCR-confirmed SARS-CoV-2 infection or an uninfected control (not recorded which). V usage is TRBV6-2 or TRBV6-3 and J usage is TRBJ2-7, with a possible D match to TRBD2 (6 bases). The sequencing sample was made of whole blood. This CDR3 reads CASSYSPPGGIFYEQYF. CDR3 bases: TGTGCCAGCAGTTACTCCCCTCCTGGAGGGATCTTCTACGAGCAGTACTTC.